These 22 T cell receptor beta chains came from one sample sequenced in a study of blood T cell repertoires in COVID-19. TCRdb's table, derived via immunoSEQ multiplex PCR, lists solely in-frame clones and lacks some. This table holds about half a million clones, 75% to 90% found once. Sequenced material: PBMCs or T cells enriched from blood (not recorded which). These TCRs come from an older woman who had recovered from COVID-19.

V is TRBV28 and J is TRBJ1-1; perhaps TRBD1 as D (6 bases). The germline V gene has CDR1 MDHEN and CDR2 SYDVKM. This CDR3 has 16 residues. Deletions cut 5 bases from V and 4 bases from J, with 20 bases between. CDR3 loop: CASSPTTDRFGTEAFF. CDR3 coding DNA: TGTGCCAGCAGTCCCACCACCGACAGGTTTGGCACTGAAGCTTTCTTT.

The CDR3 DNA reads TGTGCCAGCAGCCAAAGGGGCTATGGCTACACCTTC. It codes for CASSQRGYGYTF. The gene calls are TRBV3-1 (or the pseudogene TRBV3-2) and TRBJ1-2; D may be TRBD1 (5 bases). Germline CDR1 is LGHDT and CDR2 is YNNKEL (reference sequence). Trimming left V 2 bases short and J 4 bases short, with 5 bases between. CDR3 size: 12 residues.

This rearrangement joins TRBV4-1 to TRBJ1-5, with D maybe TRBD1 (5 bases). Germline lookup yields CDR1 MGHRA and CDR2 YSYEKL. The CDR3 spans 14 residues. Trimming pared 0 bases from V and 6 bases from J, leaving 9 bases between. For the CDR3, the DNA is TGCGCCAGCAGCCAAGACAGGGATACTCAGCCCCAGCATTTT. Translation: CASSQDRDTQPQHF.

The CDR3 region has the DNA TGTGCCAGCACCCGAGCCTCAAGTACTCCTAATGAAAAACTGTTTTTT. Amino acid sequence: CASTRASSTPNEKLFF. The chain combines TRBV2 with TRBJ1-4, with no clear D. The V end lost 7 bases, the J end lost 3 bases, and 18 bases lay between the germline ends. The CDR3 extends over 16 amino acids. Germline CDR1 is SNHLY and CDR2 is FYNNEI.

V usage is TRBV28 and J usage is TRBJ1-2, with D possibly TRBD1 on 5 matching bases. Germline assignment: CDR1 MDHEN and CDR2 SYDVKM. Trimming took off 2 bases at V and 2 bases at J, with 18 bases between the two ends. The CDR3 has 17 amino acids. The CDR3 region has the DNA TGTGCCAGCAGTTTACCCATTCCCGACAGTTCAAACTATGGCTACACCTTC. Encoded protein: CASSLPIPDSSNYGYTF.

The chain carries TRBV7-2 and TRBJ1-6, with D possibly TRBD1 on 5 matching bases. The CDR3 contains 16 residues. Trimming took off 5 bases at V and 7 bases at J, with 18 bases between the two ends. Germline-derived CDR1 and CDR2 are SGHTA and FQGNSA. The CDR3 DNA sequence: TGTGCCAGCAGCCTATCCGGGGGTAGTTACAATTCACCCCTCCACTTT. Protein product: CASSLSGGSYNSPLHF.

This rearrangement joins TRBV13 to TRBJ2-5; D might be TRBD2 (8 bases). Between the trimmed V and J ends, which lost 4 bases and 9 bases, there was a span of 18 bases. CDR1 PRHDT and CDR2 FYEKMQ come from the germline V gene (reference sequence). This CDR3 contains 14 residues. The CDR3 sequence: CASSSLAGRGAQYF. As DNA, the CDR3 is TGTGCCAGCAGCTCGCTAGCGGGCAGGGGGGCCCAGTACTTC.

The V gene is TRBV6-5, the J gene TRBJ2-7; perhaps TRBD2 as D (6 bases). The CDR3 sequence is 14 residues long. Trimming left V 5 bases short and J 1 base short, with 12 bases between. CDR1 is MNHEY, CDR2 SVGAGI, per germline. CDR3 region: CASSRWDWSYEQYF. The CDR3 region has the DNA TGTGCCAGCAGTAGGTGGGACTGGTCCTACGAGCAGTACTTC.

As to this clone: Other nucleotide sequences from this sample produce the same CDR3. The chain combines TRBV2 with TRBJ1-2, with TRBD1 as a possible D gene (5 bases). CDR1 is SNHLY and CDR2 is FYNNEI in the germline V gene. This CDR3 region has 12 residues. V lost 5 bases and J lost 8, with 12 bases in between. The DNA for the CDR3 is TGTGCCAGCAGTCCTACCGGGGGGGGCTACACCTTC. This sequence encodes CASSPTGGGYTF.

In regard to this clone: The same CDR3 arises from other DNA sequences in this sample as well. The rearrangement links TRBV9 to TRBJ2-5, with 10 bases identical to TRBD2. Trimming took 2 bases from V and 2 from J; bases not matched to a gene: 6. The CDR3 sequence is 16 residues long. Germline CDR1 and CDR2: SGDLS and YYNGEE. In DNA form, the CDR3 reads TGTGCCAGCAGCGTGGGGAGCGGGGGGGGTCAAGAGACCCAGTACTTC. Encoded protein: CASSVGSGGGQETQYF.

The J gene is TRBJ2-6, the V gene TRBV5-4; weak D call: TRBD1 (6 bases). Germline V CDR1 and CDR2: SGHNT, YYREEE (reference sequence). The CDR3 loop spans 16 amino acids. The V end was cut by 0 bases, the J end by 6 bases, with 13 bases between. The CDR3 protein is CASSLDRALEANVLTF. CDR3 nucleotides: TGTGCCAGCAGCTTGGACAGGGCCTTAGAGGCCAACGTCCTGACTTTC.

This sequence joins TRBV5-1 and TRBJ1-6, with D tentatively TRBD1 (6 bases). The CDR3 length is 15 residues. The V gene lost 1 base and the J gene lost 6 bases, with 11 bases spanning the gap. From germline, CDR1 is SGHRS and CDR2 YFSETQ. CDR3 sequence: CASSLIGRGNSPLHF. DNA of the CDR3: TGCGCCAGCAGCTTGATTGGCAGGGGTAATTCACCCCTCCACTTT.

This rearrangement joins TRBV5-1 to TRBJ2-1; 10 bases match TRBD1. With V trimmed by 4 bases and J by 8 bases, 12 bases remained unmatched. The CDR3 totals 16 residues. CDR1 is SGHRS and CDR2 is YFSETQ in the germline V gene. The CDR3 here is CASSPSPGQGTDEQFF. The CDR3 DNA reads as TGCGCCAGCAGCCCATCGCCGGGACAGGGGACCGATGAGCAGTTCTTC. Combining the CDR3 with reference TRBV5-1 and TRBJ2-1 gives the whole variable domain KAGVTQTPRYLIKTRGQQVTLSCSPISGHRSVSWYQQTPGQGLQFLFEYFSETQRNKGNFPGRFSGRQFSNSRSEMNVSTLELGDSALYLCASSPSPGQGTDEQFFGPGTRLTVL.

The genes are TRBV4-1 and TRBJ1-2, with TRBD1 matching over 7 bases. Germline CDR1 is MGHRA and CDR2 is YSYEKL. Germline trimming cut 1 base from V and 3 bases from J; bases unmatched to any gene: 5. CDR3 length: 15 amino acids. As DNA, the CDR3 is TGCGCCAGCAGCCAAGGACAGGGCGGGGACTATGGCTACACCTTC. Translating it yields CASSQGQGGDYGYTF.

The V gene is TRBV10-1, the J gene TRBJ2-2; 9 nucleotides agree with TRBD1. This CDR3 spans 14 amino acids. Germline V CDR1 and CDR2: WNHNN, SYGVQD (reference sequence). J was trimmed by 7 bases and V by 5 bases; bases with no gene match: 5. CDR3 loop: CASSTGGAGGELFF. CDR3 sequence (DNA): TGCGCCAGCAGTACAGGGGGCGCGGGCGGGGAGCTGTTTTTT.

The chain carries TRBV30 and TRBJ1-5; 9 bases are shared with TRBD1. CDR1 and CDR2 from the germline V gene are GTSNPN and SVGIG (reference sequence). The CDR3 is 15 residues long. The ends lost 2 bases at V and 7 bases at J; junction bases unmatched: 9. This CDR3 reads CAWSFRDRVNQPQHF. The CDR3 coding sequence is TGTGCCTGGAGTTTCCGGGACAGGGTGAACCAGCCCCAGCATTTT.

CDR3 protein: CASSLGPAEGQETQYF. CDR3 DNA: TGCGCCAGCAGCTTGGGACCGGCGGAGGGGCAAGAGACCCAGTACTTC. The chain recombines TRBV5-1 with TRBJ2-5, with D possibly being TRBD2 (6 bases). This CDR3 contains 16 residues. Per the germline V gene, CDR1 is SGHRS and CDR2 is YFSETQ. Trimming took 0 bases from V and 2 from J, leaving 14 bases between them.

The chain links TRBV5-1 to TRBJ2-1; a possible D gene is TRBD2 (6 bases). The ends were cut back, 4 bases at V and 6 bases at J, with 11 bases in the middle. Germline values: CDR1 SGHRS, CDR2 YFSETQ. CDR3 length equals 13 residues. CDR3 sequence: CASSPTTSNEQFF. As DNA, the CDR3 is TGCGCCAGCAGCCCCACGACTAGCAATGAGCAGTTCTTC.

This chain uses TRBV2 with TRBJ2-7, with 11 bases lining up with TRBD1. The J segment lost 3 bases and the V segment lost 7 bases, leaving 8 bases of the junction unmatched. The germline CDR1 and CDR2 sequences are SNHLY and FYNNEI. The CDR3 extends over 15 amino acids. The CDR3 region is CASTTLGTGGYEQYF. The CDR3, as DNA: TGTGCCAGCACGACGTTAGGGACAGGGGGCTACGAGCAGTACTTC.

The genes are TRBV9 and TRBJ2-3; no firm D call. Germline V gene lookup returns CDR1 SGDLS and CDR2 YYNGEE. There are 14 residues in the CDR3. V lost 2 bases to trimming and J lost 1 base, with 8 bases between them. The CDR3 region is CASSVTPGTDTQYF. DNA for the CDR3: TGTGCCAGCAGCGTGACACCCGGCACAGATACGCAGTATTTT.

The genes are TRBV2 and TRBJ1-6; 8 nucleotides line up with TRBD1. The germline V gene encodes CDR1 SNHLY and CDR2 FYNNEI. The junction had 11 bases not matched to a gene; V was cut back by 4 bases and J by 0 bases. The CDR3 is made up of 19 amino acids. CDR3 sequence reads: CASSVEVLQGASYNSPLHF. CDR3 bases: TGTGCCAGCAGTGTAGAAGTACTCCAGGGGGCCTCCTATAATTCACCCCTCCACTTT.

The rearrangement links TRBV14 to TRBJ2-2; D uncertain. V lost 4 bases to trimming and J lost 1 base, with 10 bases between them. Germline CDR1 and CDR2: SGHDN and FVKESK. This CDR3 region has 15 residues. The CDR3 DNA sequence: TGTGCCAGCAGCCCGAGGCGCGGGAACACCGGGGAGCTGTTTTTT. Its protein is CASSPRRGNTGELFF.